This T cell receptor beta chain is from a study of blood T cell repertoires in COVID-19. This CDR3 is 17 amino acids long. The V segment lost 0 bases and the J segment 7 bases; nucleotides outside the gene matches: 13. Germline CDR1 is SGHRS and CDR2 is YFSETQ. Clones were read by immunoSEQ multiplex PCR, and TCRdb kept only the in-frame ones, dropping some. Among 65,000 to 75,000 clones listed, 91% were seen once. The rearrangement links TRBV5-1 to TRBJ2-1, with 7 bases matching TRBD2. The TCR was taken from a human donor with active COVID-19. The donor label of this sample is uncertain. Material for sequencing was peripheral blood. The CDR3 here is CASSLASGGLTLNEQFF. CDR3 bases: TGCGCCAGCAGCTTGGCCAGTGGGGGACTAACCTTAAATGAGCAGTTCTTC.